This T cell receptor (beta chain) is from a study of T cells in women clearing cervical HPV infection. Study details: Case blood was drawn when the lesion was first found; control blood after infection became undetectable.

Germline values: CDR1 MNHEY, CDR2 SMNVEV (reference sequence). CDR3 length: 16 residues. With 1 base removed from V and 7 bases from J, the gap between germline ends came to 16 bases. This table comes from immunoSEQ multiplex PCR, and its TCRdb copy is limited to in-frame clones, with some not included. The listing contains under 30,000 clones. Comments on this clone: The target antigen is unknown. The CDR3 extends 3 residues past the end of the read, so its final part is completed from the germline J gene.

Study outcomes and limitations: Repertoire richness, not evenness, was significantly elevated in CIN3+ cases versus controls.

The chain has TRBV27 and TRBJ1-4; possibly TRBD1 for D (5 bases). The sequenced sample was blood buffy coat. The sequence came from a woman between 18 and 75 years old with a cervical HPV16 infection that either progressed to CIN3+ or cleared (not recorded which). The CDR3 region is CASSLFGKGAGEKLFF. The DNA read from the CDR3 is TGTGCCAGCAGTTTATTTGGAAAAGGGGCAGGTGAAAAA. The entire variable domain, with the rest obtained from reference TRBV27 and TRBJ1-4, is as follows: EAQVTQNPRYLITVTGKKLTVTCSQNMNHEYMSWYRQDPGLGLRQIYYSMNVEVTDKGDVPEGYKVSRKEKRNFPLILESPSPNQTSLYFCASSLFGKGAGEKLFFGSGTQLSVL.